Presented here are 2 T cell receptor beta chains from one specimen sequenced in a study. A single record per CDR3 protein comes from TCRdb applying MiXCR to the 5' RACE reads. The top ten clones hold more than 3.5% of a sample with 35,000 to 50,000 distinct CDR3 sequences, 25% to 35% of them seen once. Sequencing was carried out using tumor-infiltrating memory CD4+ T cells sorted from the breast tumor. Subset in this sample: memory CD4+ T cells, CD4+CD45RO+CD25-. These receptors were obtained from a female donor with breast cancer.

The chain combines TRBV5-1 with TRBJ1-2; D gene unclear. The CDR3 runs to 13 residues. Trimming cost V 1 base and J 8 bases, with 12 bases left between them. Germline V gene lookup returns CDR1 SGHRS and CDR2 YFSETQ. The CDR3 DNA reads TGCGCCAGCAGCTTGCTGCAGGAGGACGGCTACACCTTC. This translates into CASSLLQEDGYTF.

The table lists this clonotype with many counts. The chain carries TRBV6-6 and TRBJ1-4; a possible D gene is TRBD1 (6 bases). CDR1 MNHNY and CDR2 SVGAGI come from the germline V gene (reference sequence). The ends were cut back, 6 bases at V and 0 bases at J, with 17 bases in the middle. The CDR3 has 17 amino acids. The CDR3 bases are TGTGCCAGCAGACCGACAGGCCTAGGGGCAACTAATGAAAAACTGTTTTTT. Translation gives CASRPTGLGATNEKLFF.